Listed below are T cell receptor beta chains from one sample, sequenced in a study of radiotherapy plus CTLA-4 blockade in lung cancer. The table came from immunoSEQ multiplex PCR; TCRdb's copy has only in-frame clones and leaves some out. The table lists 2,500 to 3,500 clones, more than 70% of them singletons. Sequences were derived from tumor tissue, sampled from a patient treated with radiotherapy plus ipilimumab. Receptors were obtained from a human donor with non-small cell lung cancer that progressed on radiotherapy plus ipilimumab. The CDR3 runs from the conserved cysteine through the conserved F or W. Each record gives: J gene, D gene, V gene, clone size, CDR3 protein, CDR3 DNA. D genes are given only for firm matches. The size of a clone is reported for some rows only, either as once, few or many, or as a class for expanded clones.

>TRBJ2-5|-|TRBV5-1|-
CASSLLDSQETQYF
TGCGCCAGCAGCTTGTTAGACAGCCAAGAGACCCAGTACTTC
>TRBJ1-2|-|TRBV4-3|-
CASSQDAGNRGYTF
TGCGCCAGCAGCCAAGATGCGGGGAATCGGGGCTACACCTTC
>TRBJ2-7|-|TRBV6-5|once
CASTGSSYEQYF
TGTGCCAGCACCGGGAGCTCCTACGAGCAGTACTTC
>TRBJ2-3|-|TRBV7-2|-
CASSSQWRGEGDTQYF
TGTGCCAGCAGCTCCCAATGGAGGGGGGAGGGAGATACGCAGTATTTT
>TRBJ2-7|TRBD2|TRBV11-1|-
CASTVSGGVYEQYF
TGTGCCAGCACCGTAAGCGGGGGCGTTTACGAGCAGTACTTC
>TRBJ2-7|TRBD2|TRBV7-8|-
CASSSTLLATSGGKAYEQYF
TGTGCCAGCAGCTCGACGCTATTGGCTACTAGCGGGGGGAAGGCCTACGAGCAGTACTTC
>TRBJ2-3|-|TRBV5-1|-
CASSGRQPGADTQYF
TGCGCCAGCAGCGGAAGACAGCCGGGGGCAGATACGCAGTATTTT
>TRBJ1-1|-|TRBV18|-
CASSPSAGLVAAEAFF
TGTGCCAGCTCACCCTCGGCGGGGCTTGTGGCGGCTGAAGCTTTCTTT
>TRBJ1-2|-|TRBV27|-
CASRGPKTGTSYGYTF
TGTGCCAGCAGGGGCCCTAAAACAGGGACGAGCTATGGCTACACCTTC
>TRBJ2-1|-|TRBV5-1|-
CASSGGTAYNEQFF
TGCGCCAGCAGCGGGGGCACGGCCTACAATGAGCAGTTCTTC
>TRBJ1-1|TRBD1|TRBV29-1|-
CSVRTGGNTEAFF
TGCAGCGTCAGGACAGGCGGTAACACTGAAGCTTTCTTT
>TRBJ1-2|TRBD1|TRBV5-1|-
CASSLPDRSYTF
TGCGCCAGCAGCTTGCCGGACAGGAGTTACACCTTC
>TRBJ2-7|TRBD1|TRBV5-1|once
CASSLGGTAYEQYF
TGCGCCAGCAGCTTGGGTGGGACAGCCTACGAGCAGTACTTC
>TRBJ2-5|-|TRBV6-5|-
CASSYGWQTKETQYF
TGTGCCAGCAGTTACGGTTGGCAAACCAAAGAGACCCAGTACTTC
>TRBJ1-2|TRBD1|TRBV28|-
CASTRGAGGGYGYTF
TGTGCCAGCACCCGAGGGGCAGGGGGCGGCTATGGCTACACCTTC
>TRBJ1-1|-|TRBV7-9|-
CASSDSGPEAFF
TGTGCCAGCAGCGACTCCGGGCCCGAAGCTTTCTTT
>TRBJ1-1|TRBD1|TRBV19|-
CASSWPGQGNTEAFF
TGTGCCAGTAGCTGGCCGGGACAGGGGAACACTGAAGCTTTCTTT
>TRBJ2-1|TRBD1|TRBV25-1|few
CASSEYEGQGKNEQFF
TGTGCCAGCAGTGAATACGAGGGACAGGGCAAGAATGAGCAGTTCTTC
>TRBJ2-3|TRBD2|TRBV11-2|-
CASSKLSRAGGLTDTQYF
TGTGCCAGCAGCAAGCTTAGTAGGGCGGGGGGGCTGACAGATACGCAGTATTTT